What follows are 16 T cell receptor beta chains derived from one specimen sequenced in a study of shared clonotypes between healthy human individuals. Profiled with immunoSEQ multiplex PCR; TCRdb holds only in-frame clones, not every one. The sample yields roughly 2.5 million clones, 90% to 95% seen once. Sequenced material: naive CD4+ T cells sorted from blood. Subset denoted: CD45RA+ positively selected. Receptor source: a young man in good health.

V is TRBV6-5 and J is TRBJ2-7; D is perhaps TRBD2 (6 bases). V dropped 2 bases and J dropped 1 base, with 12 bases sitting between them. This CDR3 has 15 residues. The V gene's germline CDR1 is MNHEY and CDR2 SVGAGI. CDR3 in amino acids: CASSYGRDSSYEQYF. The CDR3 nucleotides read TGTGCCAGCAGTTACGGCCGGGACTCTTCCTACGAGCAGTACTTC.

As to this clone: This specimen includes other DNA sequences encoding the same CDR3. V gene TRBV30 combines with J gene TRBJ2-3; D is unresolved. CDR3 length: 11 amino acids. Per germline, CDR1 GTSNPN and CDR2 SVGIG (reference sequence). V was clipped by 5 bases and J by 5 bases, with 8 bases between them. CDR3 sequence: CAWRTEDTQYF. Written as DNA, the CDR3 is TGTGCCTGGCGGACGGAAGATACGCAGTATTTT.

V is TRBV5-4 and J is TRBJ2-5; possibly TRBD2 for D (6 bases). Trimming removed 5 bases from V and 5 bases from J, with 13 bases in between. From germline, CDR1 is SGHNT and CDR2 YYREEE (reference sequence). The CDR3 length is 13 residues. The CDR3 DNA sequence: TGTGCCAGCAGTCGTCGGGAGAGCGAGACCCAGTACTTC. Its protein is CASSRRESETQYF.

The rearrangement joins TRBV6-6 to TRBJ1-2; a possible D gene is TRBD1 (5 bases). CDR1 MNHNY and CDR2 SVGAGI come from the germline V gene (reference sequence). The V end lost 0 bases, the J end lost 6 bases, and 11 bases lay between the germline ends. The CDR3 has 14 residues. The CDR3 region has the DNA TGTGCCAGCAGTTACTCGAGGCAGGGAAATGGCTACACCTTC. Protein sequence: CASSYSRQGNGYTF.

This clone was counted a single time. This chain joins TRBV9 and TRBJ1-1; possibly TRBD1 for D (6 bases). Germline V lookup: CDR1 SGDLS, CDR2 YYNGEE. The CDR3 consists of 11 residues. V gave up 3 bases and J gave up 9 bases, with 9 bases separating them. As DNA, the CDR3 is TGTGCCAGCAGCGCAGGACAGAAAGCTTTCTTT. Translating gives CASSAGQKAFF.

The chain carries TRBV6-1 and TRBJ2-7, with D possibly being TRBD1 (6 bases). The germline V and J ends were trimmed by 1 base and 5 bases, with 15 bases remaining between them. CDR1 MNHNS and CDR2 SASEGT come from the germline V gene. The CDR3 runs 15 residues. The CDR3 loop is CASSEGTAGGDEQYF. CDR3 nucleotides: TGTGCCAGCAGTGAAGGGACAGCTGGAGGCGACGAGCAGTACTTC.

A few counts support this clone. The V and J genes are TRBV30 and TRBJ1-4, with unresolved D. CDR3 length: 13 amino acids. Between the trimmed V and J ends, which lost 2 bases and 4 bases, there was a span of 8 bases. Germline lookup yields CDR1 GTSNPN and CDR2 SVGIG (reference sequence). In DNA form, the CDR3 reads TGTGCCTGGAGTCGCCAGCATAATGAAAAACTGTTTTTT. This gives the protein CAWSRQHNEKLFF. The variable domain in full, completed from reference TRBV30 and TRBJ1-4, reads SQTIHQWPATLVQPVGSPLSLECTVEGTSNPNLYWYRQAAGRGLQLLFYSVGIGQISSEVPQNLSASRPQDRQFILSSKKLLLSDSGFYLCAWSRQHNEKLFFGSGTQLSVL.

This chain links TRBV5-5 with TRBJ2-2; D possibly matches TRBD1 or TRBD2 (7 bases each). CDR1 is SGHKS, CDR2 YYEKEE, per germline (reference sequence). The CDR3 is 15 residues long. The V end was cut by 4 bases, the J end by 5 bases, with 15 bases between. The CDR3 bases are TGTGCCAGCAGCCCCTGGGAGGGGGCGACCGGGGAGCTGTTTTTT. It yields the protein CASSPWEGATGELFF.

The chain joins TRBV6-5 to TRBJ1-3, with a possible D match to TRBD1 (5 bases). Between the trimmed V and J ends, which lost 0 bases and 4 bases, there was a span of 13 bases. The CDR3 sequence is 16 residues long. The germline V gene has CDR1 MNHEY and CDR2 SVGAGI. CDR3 region: CASSYSSQGSGNTIYF. Here the CDR3 DNA reads TGTGCCAGCAGTTACTCGTCGCAGGGTTCGGGAAACACCATATATTTT.

The V and J genes are TRBV28 and TRBJ1-1, with 10 nucleotides matching TRBD1. V trimming: 6 bases; J trimming: 5 bases; junction bases outside the gene matches: 12. This CDR3 is built from 16 residues. CDR1 MDHEN and CDR2 SYDVKM come from the germline V gene. This CDR3 reads CASRLARDRGGTEAFF. CDR3 nucleotide sequence: TGTGCCAGCAGACTAGCCCGGGACAGGGGTGGAACTGAAGCTTTCTTT.

The chain combines TRBV10-3 with TRBJ1-1; 8 bases fit TRBD1. The germline gives CDR1 ENHRY, CDR2 SYGVKD. The junction had 4 bases not matched to a gene; V was cut back by 3 bases and J by 4 bases. The CDR3 length is 14 residues. The CDR3 protein is CAISEQGVITEAFF. CDR3 nucleotide sequence: TGTGCCATCAGTGAACAGGGGGTGATCACTGAAGCTTTCTTT.

The chain joins TRBV9 to TRBJ2-2; no reliable D call. V was cut by 0 bases and J by 0 bases, with 9 bases left in between. Germline V lookup: CDR1 SGDLS, CDR2 YYNGEE. This CDR3 contains 16 residues. The CDR3 sequence is CASSVVGTANTGELFF. CDR3 bases: TGTGCCAGCAGCGTAGTAGGAACGGCGAACACCGGGGAGCTGTTTTTT. Together with reference TRBV9 and TRBJ2-2, the CDR3 gives the full variable domain: DSGVTQTPKHLITATGQRVTLRCSPRSGDLSVYWYQQSLDQGLQFLIQYYNGEERAKGNILERFSAQQFPDLHSELNLSSLELGDSALYFCASSVVGTANTGELFFGEGSRLTVL.

The V gene is TRBV5-1, the J gene TRBJ2-3; 11 bases align to TRBD2. Germline CDR1 is SGHRS and CDR2 is YFSETQ. Germline trimming cut 2 bases from V and 6 bases from J; bases unmatched to any gene: 8. The CDR3 runs 16 residues. The CDR3, as DNA: TGCGCCAGCAGCTTCACTAGCGGGGGTATTGGGGATACGCAGTATTTT. Residues: CASSFTSGGIGDTQYF.

The chain couples TRBV28 to TRBJ1-6; D is undetermined. Germline values: CDR1 MDHEN, CDR2 SYDVKM. V was trimmed by 6 bases and J by 3 bases, leaving 3 bases between them. The length of the CDR3 is 12 residues. DNA of the CDR3: TGTGCCAGCAGGGGCTATAATTCACCCCTCCACTTT. Protein sequence: CASRGYNSPLHF.

This rearrangement joins TRBV9 to TRBJ1-1; a weak D match, TRBD1 (5 bases). CDR1 and CDR2 (germline): SGDLS, YYNGEE. The CDR3 consists of 13 residues. Trimming left V 6 bases short and J 11 bases short, with 20 bases between. CDR3: CASTNKPRGGAFF. For the CDR3, the DNA is TGTGCCAGCACCAATAAACCCCGGGGGGGGGCTTTCTTT. Supplemented by reference TRBV9 and TRBJ1-1, the full variable domain reads DSGVTQTPKHLITATGQRVTLRCSPRSGDLSVYWYQQSLDQGLQFLIQYYNGEERAKGNILERFSAQQFPDLHSELNLSSLELGDSALYFCASTNKPRGGAFFGQGTRLTVV.

This clone occurred a few times. At the DNA level, this CDR3 is encoded by other sequences in the same sample as well. V and J are TRBV28 and TRBJ1-4, with TRBD1 matching 7 bases. Germline V gene sequence: CDR1 MDHEN, CDR2 SYDVKM. The V and J ends lost 6 bases and 5 bases, in that order; junction bases with no gene match: 6. CDR3 length: 14 amino acids. CDR3 sequence reads: CASSLTGQNEKLFF. CDR3 coding DNA: TGTGCCAGCAGCCTTACGGGACAGAATGAAAAACTGTTTTTT.